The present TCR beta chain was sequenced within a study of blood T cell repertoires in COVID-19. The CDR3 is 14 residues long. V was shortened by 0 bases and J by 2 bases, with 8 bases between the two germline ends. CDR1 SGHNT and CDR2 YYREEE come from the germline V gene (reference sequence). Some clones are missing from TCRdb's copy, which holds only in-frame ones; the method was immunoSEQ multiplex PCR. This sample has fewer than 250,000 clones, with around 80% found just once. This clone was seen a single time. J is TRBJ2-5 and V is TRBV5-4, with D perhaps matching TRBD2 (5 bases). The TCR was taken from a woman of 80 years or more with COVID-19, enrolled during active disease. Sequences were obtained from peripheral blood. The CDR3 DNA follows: TGTGCCAGCAGCTTGGGACGGACTCAAGAGACCCAGTACTTC. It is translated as CASSLGRTQETQYF.